The TCR beta chain under discussion was sequenced for a study of blood T cell repertoires in COVID-19. Enrolment of Seattle patients took place during active infection, and they were followed longitudinally. The germline V gene has CDR1 GTSNPN and CDR2 SVGIG (reference sequence). The ends were cut back, 4 bases at V and 0 bases at J, with 9 bases in the middle. The CDR3 is 13 residues long. Profiling relied on immunoSEQ multiplex PCR, and the TCRdb table lists in-frame clones only, not all of them. Among about 260,000 clones listed, 75% to 90% were seen once. The receptor was derived from a woman between 70 and 85 years old with COVID-19, enrolled during active disease. This rearrangement joins TRBV30 to TRBJ1-1; a possible D gene is TRBD1 (5 bases). Sequenced sample: peripheral blood. CDR3 DNA sequence: TGTGCCTGGAAGGACAACTTGAACACTGAAGCTTTCTTT. Protein product: CAWKDNLNTEAFF.